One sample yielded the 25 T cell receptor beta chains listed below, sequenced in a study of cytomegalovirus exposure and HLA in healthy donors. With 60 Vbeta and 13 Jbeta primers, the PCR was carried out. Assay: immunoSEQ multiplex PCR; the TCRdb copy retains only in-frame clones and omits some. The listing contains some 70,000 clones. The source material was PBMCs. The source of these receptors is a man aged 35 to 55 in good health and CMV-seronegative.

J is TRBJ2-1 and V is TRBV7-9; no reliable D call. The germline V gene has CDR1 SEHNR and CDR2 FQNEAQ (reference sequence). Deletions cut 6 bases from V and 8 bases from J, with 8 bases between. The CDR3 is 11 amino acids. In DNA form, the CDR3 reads TGTGCCAGCAGTACCTATGATGAGCAGTTCTTC. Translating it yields CASSTYDEQFF.

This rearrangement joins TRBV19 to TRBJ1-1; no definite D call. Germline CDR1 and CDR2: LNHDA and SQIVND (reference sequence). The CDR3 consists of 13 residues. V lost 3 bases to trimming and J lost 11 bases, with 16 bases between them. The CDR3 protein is CASSIDLQTEAFF. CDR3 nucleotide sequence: TGTGCCAGTAGTATCGACCTTCAAACGGAGGCTTTCTTT.

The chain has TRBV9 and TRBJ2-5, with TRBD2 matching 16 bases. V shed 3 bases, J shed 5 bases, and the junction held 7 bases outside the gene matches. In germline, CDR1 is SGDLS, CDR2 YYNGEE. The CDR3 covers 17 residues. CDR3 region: CASSDGTSGGAGETQYF. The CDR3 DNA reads TGTGCCAGCAGCGACGGGACTAGCGGGGGGGCCGGCGAGACCCAGTACTTC.

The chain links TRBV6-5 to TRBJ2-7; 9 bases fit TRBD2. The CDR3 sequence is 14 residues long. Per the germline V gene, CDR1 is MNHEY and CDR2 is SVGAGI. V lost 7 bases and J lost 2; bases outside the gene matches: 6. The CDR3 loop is CASKPSGTTYEQYF. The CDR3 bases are TGTGCCAGCAAGCCTAGCGGGACTACCTACGAGCAGTACTTC.

The CDR3 bases are TGTGCCAGCAGCCAGGGGCTAGCGGGAGCCTTGCGCCAGTACTTC. It encodes CASSQGLAGALRQYF. The chain has TRBV7-9 and TRBJ2-7, with 10 bases identical to TRBD2. This CDR3 region has 15 residues. The germline V gene encodes CDR1 SEHNR and CDR2 FQNEAQ (reference sequence). V was pared by 5 bases and J by 10 bases, with 14 bases of the junction left unmatched.

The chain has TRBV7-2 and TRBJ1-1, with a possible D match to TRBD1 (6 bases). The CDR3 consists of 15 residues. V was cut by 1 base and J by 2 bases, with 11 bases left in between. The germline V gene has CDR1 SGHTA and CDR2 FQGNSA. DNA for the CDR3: TGTGCCAGCAGCTTAGAAGCAGGGGAAAACACTGAAGCTTTCTTT. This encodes CASSLEAGENTEAFF.

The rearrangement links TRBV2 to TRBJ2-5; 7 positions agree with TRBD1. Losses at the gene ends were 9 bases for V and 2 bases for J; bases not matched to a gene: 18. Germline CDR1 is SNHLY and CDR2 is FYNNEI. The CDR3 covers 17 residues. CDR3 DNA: TGTGCCAGTTTACAGGGGTTTGGGGTAGTGGTACAAGAGACCCAGTACTTC. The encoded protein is CASLQGFGVVVQETQYF.

The CDR3 loop is CASSSSGTNEQYF. The CDR3 coding sequence is TGCGCCAGCAGCAGTAGCGGGACCAACGAGCAGTACTTC. J is TRBJ2-7 and V is TRBV10-1; 8 nucleotides line up with TRBD2. The CDR3 has 13 residues. The J segment lost 5 bases and the V segment lost 6 bases, leaving 6 bases of the junction unmatched. Germline CDR1 reads WNHNN; CDR2 reads SYGVQD (reference sequence).

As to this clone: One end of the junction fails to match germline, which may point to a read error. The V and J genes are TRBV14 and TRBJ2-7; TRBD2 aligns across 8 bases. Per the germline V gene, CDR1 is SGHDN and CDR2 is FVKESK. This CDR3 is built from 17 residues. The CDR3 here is CASSQDLAGGVSHEQYF. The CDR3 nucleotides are TGTGCCAGCAGCCAAGACCTGGCGGGGGGAGTCTCCCACGAGCAGTACTTC.

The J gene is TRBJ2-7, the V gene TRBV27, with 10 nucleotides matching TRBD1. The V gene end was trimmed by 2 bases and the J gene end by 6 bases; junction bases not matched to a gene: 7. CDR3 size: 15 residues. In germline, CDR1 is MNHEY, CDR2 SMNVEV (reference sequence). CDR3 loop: CASSLPGQGRREQYF. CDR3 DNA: TGTGCCAGCAGTTTACCGGGACAGGGGCGCCGCGAGCAGTACTTC.

The CDR3 region is CAWSPLAGGDEQFF. Here the CDR3 DNA reads TGTGCCTGGAGCCCACTAGCGGGAGGGGATGAGCAGTTCTTC. The chain combines TRBV30 with TRBJ2-1; 13 nucleotides line up with TRBD2. The germline V gene encodes CDR1 GTSNPN and CDR2 SVGIG (reference sequence). Trimming cost V 3 bases and J 8 bases; bases outside gene matches: 4. CDR3 size: 14 residues.

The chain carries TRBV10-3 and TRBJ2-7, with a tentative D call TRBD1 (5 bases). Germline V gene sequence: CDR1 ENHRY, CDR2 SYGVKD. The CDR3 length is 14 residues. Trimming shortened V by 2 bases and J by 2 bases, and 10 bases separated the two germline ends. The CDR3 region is CAISEGHLAYEQYF. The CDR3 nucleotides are TGTGCCATCAGTGAGGGACACCTGGCCTACGAGCAGTACTTC.

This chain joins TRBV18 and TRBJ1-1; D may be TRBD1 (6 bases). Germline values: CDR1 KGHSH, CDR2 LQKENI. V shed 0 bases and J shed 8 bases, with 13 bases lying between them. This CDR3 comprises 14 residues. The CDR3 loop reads CASSPPTGISEAFF. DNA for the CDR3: TGTGCCAGCTCACCACCTACAGGGATCTCGGAAGCTTTCTTT.

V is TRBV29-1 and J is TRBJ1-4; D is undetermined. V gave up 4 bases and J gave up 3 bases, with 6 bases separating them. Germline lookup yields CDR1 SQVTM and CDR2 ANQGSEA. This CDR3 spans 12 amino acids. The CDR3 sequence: CSVAGPNEKLFF. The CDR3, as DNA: TGCAGCGTTGCTGGGCCTAATGAAAAACTGTTTTTT.

CDR3 in DNA: TGCGCCAGCAGCCAACCCGGGTACGAGCAGTACTTC. Amino acids: CASSQPGYEQYF. The chain joins TRBV4-1 to TRBJ2-5; no reliable D call. The DNA matches TRBJ2-7 better at its end, which makes the J call doubtful. Per the germline V gene, CDR1 is MGHRA and CDR2 is YSYEKL. The CDR3 extends over 12 amino acids.

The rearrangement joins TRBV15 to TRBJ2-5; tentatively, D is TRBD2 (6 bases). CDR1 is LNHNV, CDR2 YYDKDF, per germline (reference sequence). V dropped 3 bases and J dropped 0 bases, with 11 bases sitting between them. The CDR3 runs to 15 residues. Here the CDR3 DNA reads TGTGCCACCAGCAGTGGGGGGAACTACCAAGAGACCCAGTACTTC. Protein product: CATSSGGNYQETQYF.

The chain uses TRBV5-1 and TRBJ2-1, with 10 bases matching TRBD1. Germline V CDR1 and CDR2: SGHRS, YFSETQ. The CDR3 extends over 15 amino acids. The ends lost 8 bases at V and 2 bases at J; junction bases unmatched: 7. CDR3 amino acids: CASSGTGETYNEQFF. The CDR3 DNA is TGCGCCAGTTCTGGGACAGGGGAGACCTACAATGAGCAGTTCTTC.

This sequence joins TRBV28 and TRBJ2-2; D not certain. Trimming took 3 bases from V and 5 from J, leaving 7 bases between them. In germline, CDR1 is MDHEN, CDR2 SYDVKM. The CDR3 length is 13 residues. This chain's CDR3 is CASSFARTGELFF. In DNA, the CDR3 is TGTGCCAGCAGTTTCGCTAGGACCGGGGAGCTGTTTTTT. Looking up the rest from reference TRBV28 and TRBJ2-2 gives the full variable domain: DVKVTQSSRYLVKRTGEKVFLECVQDMDHENMFWYRQDPGLGLRLIYFSYDVKMKEKGDIPEGYSVSREKKERFSLILESASTNQTSMYLCASSFARTGELFFGEGSRLTVL.

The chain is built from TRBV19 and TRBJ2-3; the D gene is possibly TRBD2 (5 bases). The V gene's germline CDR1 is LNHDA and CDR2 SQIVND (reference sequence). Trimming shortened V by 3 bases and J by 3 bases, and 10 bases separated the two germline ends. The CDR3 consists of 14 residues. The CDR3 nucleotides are TGTGCCAGTAGTATGGGAGAAAAAACAGATACGCAGTATTTT. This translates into CASSMGEKTDTQYF. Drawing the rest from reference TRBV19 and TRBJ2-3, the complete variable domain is DGGITQSPKYLFRKEGQNVTLSCEQNLNHDAMYWYRQDPGQGLRLIYYSQIVNDFQKGDIAEGYSVSREKKESFPLTVTSAQKNPTAFYLCASSMGEKTDTQYFGPGTRLTVL.

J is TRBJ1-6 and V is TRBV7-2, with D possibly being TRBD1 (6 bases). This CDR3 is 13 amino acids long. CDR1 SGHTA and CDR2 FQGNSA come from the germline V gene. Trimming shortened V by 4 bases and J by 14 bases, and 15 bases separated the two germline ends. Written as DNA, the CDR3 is TGTGCCAGCAGCTCTTTTGAAACAGGGTCCCTCCACTTT. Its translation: CASSSFETGSLHF.

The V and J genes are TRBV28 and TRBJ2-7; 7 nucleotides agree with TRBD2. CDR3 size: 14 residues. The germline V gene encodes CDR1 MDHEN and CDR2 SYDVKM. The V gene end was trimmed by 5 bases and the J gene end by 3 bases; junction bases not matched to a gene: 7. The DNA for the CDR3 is TGTGCCAGCAGTCGGTGGGAGGGGAGCTACGAGCAGTACTTC. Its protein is CASSRWEGSYEQYF. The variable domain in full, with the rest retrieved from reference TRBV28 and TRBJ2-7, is DVKVTQSSRYLVKRTGEKVFLECVQDMDHENMFWYRQDPGLGLRLIYFSYDVKMKEKGDIPEGYSVSREKKERFSLILESASTNQTSMYLCASSRWEGSYEQYFGPGTRLTVT.

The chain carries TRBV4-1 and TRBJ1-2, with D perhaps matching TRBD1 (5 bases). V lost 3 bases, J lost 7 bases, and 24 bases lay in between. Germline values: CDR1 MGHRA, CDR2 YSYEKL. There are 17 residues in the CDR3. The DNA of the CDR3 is TGCGCCAGCAGCCACACAATGGAAAGGGGCGCGTCCGGTGGCTACACCTTC. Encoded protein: CASSHTMERGASGGYTF.

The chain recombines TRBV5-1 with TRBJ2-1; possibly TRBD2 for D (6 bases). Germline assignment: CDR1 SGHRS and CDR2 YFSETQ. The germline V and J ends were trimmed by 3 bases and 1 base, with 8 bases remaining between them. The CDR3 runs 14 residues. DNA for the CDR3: TGCGCCAGCAGCTGGGGGGAATCCTACAATGAGCAGTTCTTC. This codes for CASSWGESYNEQFF.

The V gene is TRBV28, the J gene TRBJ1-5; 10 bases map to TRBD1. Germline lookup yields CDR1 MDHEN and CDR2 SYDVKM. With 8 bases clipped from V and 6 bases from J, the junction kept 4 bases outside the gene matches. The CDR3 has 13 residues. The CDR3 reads CASRTGGSQPQHF. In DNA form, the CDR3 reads TGTGCCAGCCGGACAGGGGGTAGTCAGCCCCAGCATTTT.

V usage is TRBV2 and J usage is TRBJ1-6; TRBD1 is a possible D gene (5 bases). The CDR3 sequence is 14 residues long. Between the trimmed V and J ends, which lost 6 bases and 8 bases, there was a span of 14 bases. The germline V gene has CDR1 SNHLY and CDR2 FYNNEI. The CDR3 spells CASRGLLGYSPLHF. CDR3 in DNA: TGTGCCAGCAGGGGGCTATTGGGGTATTCACCCCTCCACTTT.